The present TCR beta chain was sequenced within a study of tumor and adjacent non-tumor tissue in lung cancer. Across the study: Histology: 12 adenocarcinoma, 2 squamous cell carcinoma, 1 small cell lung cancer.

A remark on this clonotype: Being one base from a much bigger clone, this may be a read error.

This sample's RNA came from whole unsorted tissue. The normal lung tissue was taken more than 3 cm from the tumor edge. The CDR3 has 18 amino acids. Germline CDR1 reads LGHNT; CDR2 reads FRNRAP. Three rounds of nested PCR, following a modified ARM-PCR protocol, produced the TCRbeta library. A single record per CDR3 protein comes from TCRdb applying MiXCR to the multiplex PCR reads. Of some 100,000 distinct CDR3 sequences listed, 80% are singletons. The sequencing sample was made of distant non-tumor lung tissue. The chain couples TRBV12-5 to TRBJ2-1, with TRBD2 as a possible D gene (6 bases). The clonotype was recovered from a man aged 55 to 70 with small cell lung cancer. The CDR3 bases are TGTGCTAGTGGTTTGGTAATTGGAGGGACTGGGTCCTACTATGAGCAGTTCTTC. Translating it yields CASGLVIGGTGSYYEQFF. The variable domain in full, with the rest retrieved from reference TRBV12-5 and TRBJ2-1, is DARVTQTPRHKVTEMGQEVTMRCQPILGHNTVFWYRQTMMQGLELLAYFRNRAPLDDSGMPKDRFSAEMPDATLATLKIQPSEPRDSAVYFCASGLVIGGTGSYYEQFFGPGTRLTVL.